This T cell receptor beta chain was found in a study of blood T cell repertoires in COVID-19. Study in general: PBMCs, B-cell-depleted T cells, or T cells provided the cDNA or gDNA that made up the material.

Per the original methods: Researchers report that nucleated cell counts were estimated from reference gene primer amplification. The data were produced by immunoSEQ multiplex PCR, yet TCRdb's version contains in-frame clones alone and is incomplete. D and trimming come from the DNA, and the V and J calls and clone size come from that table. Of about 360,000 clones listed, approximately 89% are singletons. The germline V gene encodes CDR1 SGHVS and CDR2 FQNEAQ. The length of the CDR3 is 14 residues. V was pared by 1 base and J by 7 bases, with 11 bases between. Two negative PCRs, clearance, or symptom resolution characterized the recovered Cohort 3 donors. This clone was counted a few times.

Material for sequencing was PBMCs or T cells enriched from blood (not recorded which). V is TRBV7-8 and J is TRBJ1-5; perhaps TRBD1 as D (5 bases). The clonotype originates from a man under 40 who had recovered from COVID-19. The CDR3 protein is CASSLEAGNQPQHF. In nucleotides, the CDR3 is TGTGCCAGCAGCTTAGAGGCAGGGAACCAGCCCCAGCATTTT.